This T cell receptor beta chain was captured in a study of CD8 T cells in ankylosing spondylitis. Study-level points and caveats: In reactive arthritis synovial fluid and blood, some motif variants had been reported before.

Via MiXCR, TCRdb re-called the 5' RACE reads, giving one row per CDR3 protein. The table shows 100,000 or so distinct CDR3 sequences, with less than 25% occurring only once. Trimming removed 4 bases from V and 1 base from J; junction bases left unmatched: 5. Germline CDR1 reads KGHDR; CDR2 reads SFDVKD. CDR3 size: 17 residues. Only a few counts were recorded for this clonotype. Its antigen is unknown. The receptor was isolated from a male donor with ankylosing spondylitis. The sequenced material came from synovial fluid, either unsorted or a sorted T cell fraction (not recorded which). The rearrangement links TRBV24-1 to TRBJ2-6; 8 bases line up with TRBD1. The CDR3 DNA is TGTGCCACCAGTGACTCGGGACAGGCATCTGGGGCCAACGTCCTGACTTTC. It translates to CATSDSGQASGANVLTF.